What follows are 7 T cell receptor beta chains derived from one specimen sequenced in a study of T cells in tumors after PD-1 blockade. The repertoire was sequenced with immunoSEQ multiplex PCR; TCRdb's copy has only in-frame clones and lacks some. The table records about 19,000 clones, 81% of them present only once. The sequenced sample was PBMCs, obtained after anti-PD-1 therapy. Receptor source: a human donor with advanced basal cell or squamous cell carcinoma (not recorded which).

The gene calls are TRBV4-1 and TRBJ1-5; 8 positions match TRBD1. V was pared by 2 bases and J by 0 bases, with 18 bases of the junction left unmatched. The germline gives CDR1 MGHRA, CDR2 YSYEKL. This CDR3 contains 21 residues. For the CDR3, the DNA is TGCGCCAGCAGCCAATTCCAATATCAGGGGGCCGGAAGGTATAGCAATCAGCCCCAGCATTTT. This gives the protein CASSQFQYQGAGRYSNQPQHF.

V is TRBV28 and J is TRBJ1-3; TRBD1 matches at 11 bases. CDR1 MDHEN and CDR2 SYDVKM come from the germline V gene. The CDR3 consists of 17 residues. After removal of 1 base from V and 3 bases from J, the junction contained 5 bases not matched to a gene. This CDR3 reads CASSLFGQGAGGNTIYF. CDR3 DNA sequence: TGTGCCAGCAGTTTATTTGGACAGGGGGCTGGTGGAAACACCATATATTTT.

This clone occurred a few times. This sequence joins TRBV3-1 (or the pseudogene TRBV3-2) and TRBJ1-6, with unresolved D. Germline V gene sequence: CDR1 LGHDT, CDR2 YNNKEL (reference sequence). V gave up 3 bases and J gave up 7 bases, with 10 bases separating them. The CDR3 loop spans 14 amino acids. CDR3 sequence (DNA): TGTGCCAGCAGCCAGGGAGGAGGCAATTCACCCCTCCACTTT. Translated: CASSQGGGNSPLHF.

The J gene is TRBJ2-3, the V gene TRBV13; TRBD2 matches 10 bases. Trimming cost V 2 bases and J 9 bases; bases outside gene matches: 5. Looked up from germline, CDR1 is PRHDT and CDR2 is FYEKMQ (reference sequence). The CDR3 runs 14 residues. CDR3 in amino acids: CASSLNLAGDTQYF. The CDR3 region has the DNA TGTGCCAGCAGCTTAAACCTAGCGGGAGACACGCAGTATTTT.

The chain carries TRBV5-1 and TRBJ1-5, with D tentatively TRBD1 (6 bases). In germline, CDR1 is SGHRS, CDR2 YFSETQ. V lost 2 bases to trimming and J lost 5 bases, with 14 bases between them. CDR3 length: 15 residues. CDR3 DNA sequence: TGCGCCAGCAGCTTAGGGCAGGGGCGGGATCAGCCCCAGCATTTT. It translates to CASSLGQGRDQPQHF. Looking up the rest from reference TRBV5-1 and TRBJ1-5 gives the full variable domain: KAGVTQTPRYLIKTRGQQVTLSCSPISGHRSVSWYQQTPGQGLQFLFEYFSETQRNKGNFPGRFSGRQFSNSRSEMNVSTLELGDSALYLCASSLGQGRDQPQHFGDGTRLSIL.

The sample holds one count of this clone. The chain recombines TRBV6-5 with TRBJ2-7; TRBD2 matches 10 bases. Germline values: CDR1 MNHEY, CDR2 SVGAGI. The V and J ends lost 7 bases and 6 bases, in that order; junction bases with no gene match: 12. The CDR3 covers 15 residues. Here the CDR3 DNA reads TGTGCCAGCACCGCGGGGGCTAGCGGGAGTACCGAGCAGTACTTC. It codes for CASTAGASGSTEQYF.

The rearrangement joins TRBV6-6 to TRBJ2-3; 8 bases line up with TRBD1. The CDR3 sequence is 16 residues long. Germline CDR1 reads MNHNY; CDR2 reads SVGAGI (reference sequence). V gave up 2 bases and J gave up 2 bases; unmatched junction bases: 6. In nucleotides, the CDR3 is TGTGCCAGCAGTTACCCGACAGGGGTCTCCACAGATACGCAGTATTTT. This sequence encodes CASSYPTGVSTDTQYF.